Below are 32 T cell receptor beta chains sequenced from a single sample in a study of blood T cells in healthy people across ages. A second PCR, run for roughly 7 to 11 cycles, used a sample-barcoded 5' primer plus a J-beta primer mix. TCRdb fed the 5' RACE reads into MiXCR, producing one record per CDR3 protein. Seen here are 550,000 to 700,000 distinct CDR3 sequences, approximately 25% observed once, and the top ten hold approximately 17%. The sample consisted of blood. Receptors originate from a woman aged 70-85 years in good health.

This chain links TRBV11-2 with TRBJ2-4, with D maybe TRBD1 (6 bases). V was shortened by 8 bases and J by 7 bases, with 15 bases between the two germline ends. Germline assignment: CDR1 SGHAT and CDR2 FQNNGV. The CDR3 extends over 13 amino acids. CDR3 nucleotide sequence: TGTGCCAGCGGCACAGGGAAGTTGAACATTCAGTACTTC. Translating it yields CASGTGKLNIQYF. The entire variable domain, with the rest obtained from reference TRBV11-2 and TRBJ2-4, is as follows: EAGVAQSPRYKIIEKRQSVAFWCNPISGHATLYWYQQILGQGPKLLIQFQNNGVVDDSQLPKDRFSAERLKGVDSTLKIQPAKLEDSAVYLCASGTGKLNIQYFGAGTRLSVL.

This chain uses TRBV7-9 with TRBJ2-1, with D perhaps TRBD1 or TRBD2 (5 bases each). The CDR3 sequence is 14 residues long. Between the trimmed V and J ends, which lost 0 bases and 9 bases, there was a span of 12 bases. Germline CDR1 reads SEHNR; CDR2 reads FQNEAQ (reference sequence). The CDR3 DNA sequence: TGTGCCAGCAGCTTAGCGATGGGGGTGACTGAGCAGTTCTTC. This gives the protein CASSLAMGVTEQFF. Together with reference TRBV7-9 and TRBJ2-1, the CDR3 gives the full variable domain: DTGVSQNPRHKITKRGQNVTFRCDPISEHNRLYWYRQTLGQGPEFLTYFQNEAQLEKSRLLSDRFSAERPKGSFSTLEIQRTEQGDSAMYLCASSLAMGVTEQFFGPGTRLTVL.

The chain carries TRBV27 and TRBJ2-5, with D perhaps matching TRBD1 or TRBD2 (6 bases each). The end of the DNA aligns better with TRBJ2-7, so the J call may be wrong. CDR1 and CDR2 (germline): MNHEY, SMNVEV (reference sequence). The CDR3 sequence is 14 residues long. For the CDR3, the DNA is TGTGCCGCCCGTAGGGGGGCTCTAGCCTACGAGCAGTACTTC. It codes for CAARRGALAYEQYF.

The chain carries TRBV12-3 or TRBV12-4 and TRBJ2-1; tentative D call: TRBD1 (6 bases). Between the trimmed V and J ends, which lost 6 bases and 5 bases, there was a span of 14 bases. The CDR3 spans 14 residues. The CDR3 region is CASRSRQANNEQFF. The CDR3 region has the DNA TGTGCCAGCAGAAGCAGACAGGCGAACAATGAGCAGTTCTTC.

The V gene is TRBV7-9, the J gene TRBJ2-7, with TRBD1 matching over 7 bases. CDR3 length: 13 residues. Germline V CDR1 and CDR2: SEHNR, FQNEAQ (reference sequence). V gave up 8 bases and J gave up 6 bases; unmatched junction bases: 10. The CDR3 coding sequence is TGTGCCAGCTCGTCGACAGGGCCTAGCGAGCAGTACTTC. Protein: CASSSTGPSEQYF.

The sample holds a few counts of this clonotype. Relative to the germline gene, one junction end is altered; a read error may explain this. The rearrangement links TRBV2 to TRBJ2-3; 8 nucleotides line up with TRBD2. CDR3 length: 15 residues. Germline assignment: CDR1 SNHLY and CDR2 FYNNEI. CDR3 coding DNA: TGTGCCAGCAACATAGCGGGGACCAGCACAGATACGCAATATTTT. Translating it yields CASNIAGTSTDTQYF.

This sequence joins TRBV7-6 and TRBJ2-1; a weak D match, TRBD1 (5 bases). Per the germline V gene, CDR1 is SGHVS and CDR2 is FNYEAQ. With 1 base removed from V and 2 bases from J, the gap between germline ends came to 9 bases. The CDR3 has 15 amino acids. As DNA, the CDR3 is TGTGCCAGCAGCTTAGGCAGGGTGGCCTACAATGAGCAGTTCTTC. Residues: CASSLGRVAYNEQFF.

This clonotype has just a few counts. The rearrangement links TRBV29-1 to TRBJ2-5; the D gene is possibly TRBD2 (6 bases). The CDR3 runs 12 residues. Germline V gene sequence: CDR1 SQVTM, CDR2 ANQGSEA. Trimming left V 3 bases short and J 5 bases short, with 10 bases between. In DNA form, the CDR3 reads TGCAGCGTTGAGGAGGGGAGGGAGACCCAGTACTTC. Residues: CSVEEGRETQYF.

The chain carries TRBV7-8 and TRBJ2-5; D call uncertain. Trimming left V 1 base short and J 5 bases short, with 11 bases between. The CDR3 is 14 residues long. Germline values: CDR1 SGHVS, CDR2 FQNEAQ. The CDR3 loop reads CASSLELGVETQYF. In DNA, the CDR3 is TGTGCCAGCAGCTTAGAATTGGGCGTCGAGACCCAGTACTTC.

This clonotype turned up a few times. V is TRBV6-6 and J is TRBJ1-5, with TRBD1 matching 8 bases. V dropped 4 bases and J dropped 15; count of bases not matched to a gene: 14. CDR3 size: 14 residues. Germline lookup yields CDR1 MNHNY and CDR2 SVGAGI (reference sequence). The CDR3 loop reads CASSWDSLTGERHF. In DNA, the CDR3 is TGTGCCAGCAGTTGGGATTCATTGACAGGGGAGAGGCATTTT.

The gene calls are TRBV7-6 and TRBJ2-3, with D possibly being TRBD2 (6 bases). The CDR3 has 14 residues. Germline V gene lookup returns CDR1 SGHVS and CDR2 FNYEAQ. The V and J ends lost 5 bases and 2 bases respectively, with 11 bases between them. The CDR3 loop is CASSDRDFTDTQYF. As DNA, the CDR3 is TGTGCCAGCAGCGATCGGGACTTCACAGATACGCAGTATTTT.

The rearrangement links TRBV11-2 to TRBJ2-4; 14 bases are shared with TRBD2. V dropped 0 bases and J dropped 7; count of bases not matched to a gene: 8. The CDR3 sequence is 18 residues long. Germline V gene data show CDR1 as SGHAT and CDR2 as FQNNGV. CDR3 nucleotide sequence: TGTGCCAGCAGCTTAGATCGCCGACTAGCGGGGGGGCCCAACATTCAGTACTTC. It yields the protein CASSLDRRLAGGPNIQYF.

At least ten counts were recorded for this clonotype. The chain recombines TRBV11-2 with TRBJ2-7, with D perhaps TRBD1 (6 bases). The CDR3 extends over 18 amino acids. Looked up from germline, CDR1 is SGHAT and CDR2 is FQNNGV. Trimming left V 5 bases short and J 2 bases short, with 25 bases between. CDR3 in amino acids: CASSPTPINRARPYEQYF. CDR3 DNA sequence: TGTGCCAGCAGCCCCACGCCTATAAACAGGGCCCGACCCTACGAGCAGTACTTC.

The V call is TRBV5-1, the J call TRBJ1-1; D may be TRBD1 (5 bases). This CDR3 is 14 amino acids long. V was shortened by 1 base and J by 3 bases, with 10 bases between the two germline ends. Per germline, CDR1 SGHRS and CDR2 YFSETQ. CDR3 region: CASSLKGPHTEAFF. The CDR3 DNA is TGCGCCAGCAGCTTGAAGGGGCCGCACACTGAAGCTTTCTTT.

This chain joins TRBV2 and TRBJ2-5; D may be TRBD1 or TRBD2 (5 bases each). Germline V gene sequence: CDR1 SNHLY, CDR2 FYNNEI. Trimming took 1 base from V and 7 from J, leaving 13 bases between them. This CDR3 is built from 14 residues. The CDR3 sequence is CASSEGGAIPTQYF. The CDR3 DNA sequence: TGTGCCAGCAGTGAAGGAGGGGCGATTCCGACCCAGTACTTC.

The chain is built from TRBV30 and TRBJ1-2; D is uncertain. The germline V gene has CDR1 GTSNPN and CDR2 SVGIG (reference sequence). V lost 1 base to trimming and J lost 4 bases, with 7 bases between them. CDR3 length equals 12 residues. CDR3 sequence reads: CAWSGGGYGYTF. The CDR3 DNA follows: TGTGCCTGGAGTGGGGGAGGCTATGGCTACACCTTC.

The V call is TRBV7-2, the J call TRBJ2-7; D gene uncertain. CDR3 length: 11 residues. From germline, CDR1 is SGHTA and CDR2 FQGNSA. V lost 1 base to trimming and J lost 7 bases, with 5 bases between them. CDR3 region: CASSLVAEQYF. The CDR3 nucleotides are TGTGCCAGCAGCTTAGTGGCTGAGCAGTACTTC.

This clonotype was counted between two and nine times. The chain is built from TRBV6-6 and TRBJ1-2; D is undetermined. V lost 0 bases to trimming and J lost 6 bases, with 5 bases between them. Germline V gives CDR1 MNHNY, CDR2 SVGAGI (reference sequence). The CDR3 is 12 residues long. CDR3 coding DNA: TGTGCCAGCAGTTACTCGTTTGATGGCTACACCTTC. It translates to CASSYSFDGYTF.

The rearrangement uses TRBV20-1 and TRBJ1-4, with TRBD1 identical over 8 bases. The CDR3 is 14 residues long. CDR1 and CDR2 (germline): DFQATT, SNEGSKA (reference sequence). V shed 5 bases, J shed 8 bases, and the junction held 10 bases outside the gene matches. The CDR3 spells CSAPTGVGREKLFF. DNA of the CDR3: TGCAGTGCTCCGACAGGGGTTGGTCGGGAAAAACTGTTTTTT.

This clonotype was counted a few times. The chain has TRBV7-9 and TRBJ1-2, with unresolved D. Trimming removed 7 bases from V and 7 bases from J, with 16 bases in between. The CDR3 totals 13 residues. The germline V gene encodes CDR1 SEHNR and CDR2 FQNEAQ (reference sequence). CDR3 in DNA: TGTGCCAGCACCAGCGGTAGTTCCGGTGGCTACACCTTC. It specifies CASTSGSSGGYTF.

This clonotype was detected a few times. The chain couples TRBV24-1 to TRBJ2-3; 10 bases align to TRBD1. Germline trimming cut 3 bases from V and 0 bases from J; bases unmatched to any gene: 5. The V gene's germline CDR1 is KGHDR and CDR2 SFDVKD. This CDR3 is 17 amino acids long. The CDR3 coding sequence is TGTGCCACCAGTGATGCCGGGACAGGGGTTAGCACAGATACGCAGTATTTT. This translates into CATSDAGTGVSTDTQYF.

J is TRBJ1-4 and V is TRBV24-1; 7 bases match TRBD1. V shed 4 bases and J 4 bases; nucleotides not matched to a gene: 5. Germline V gives CDR1 KGHDR, CDR2 SFDVKD. CDR3 length equals 15 residues. CDR3 DNA: TGTGCCACCAGTGAAGCCGGGACAGATAATGAAAAACTGTTTTTT. Residues: CATSEAGTDNEKLFF.

This chain uses TRBV10-2 with TRBJ1-6; maybe TRBD1 (5 bases). Trimming removed 5 bases at V and 3 bases at J, with 14 bases between. There are 16 residues in the CDR3. Germline lookup yields CDR1 WSHSY and CDR2 SAAADI. CDR3 loop: CASSLGELDYNSPLHF. CDR3 nucleotide sequence: TGCGCCAGCAGTCTGGGGGAGCTAGACTATAATTCACCCCTCCACTTT.

J is TRBJ1-1 and V is TRBV6-1; D is ambiguous. CDR1 is MNHNS and CDR2 is SASEGT in the germline V gene. The CDR3 runs 11 residues. Trimming took 4 bases from V and 8 from J, leaving 8 bases between them. CDR3 sequence reads: CASSARLEAFF. In nucleotides, the CDR3 is TGTGCCAGCAGTGCCCGTCTGGAAGCTTTCTTT.

The chain has TRBV7-2 and TRBJ2-1; D possibly corresponds to TRBD1 (6 bases). The CDR3 runs to 18 residues. CDR1 and CDR2 (germline): SGHTA, FQGNSA. Trimming removed 1 base from V and 5 bases from J, with 21 bases in between. This CDR3 is CASSLVGQLSQKNNEQFF. CDR3 bases: TGTGCCAGCAGCTTAGTGGGACAACTATCGCAAAAGAACAATGAGCAGTTCTTC.

Comment on this clonotype: The CDR3 carries no conserved terminal phenylalanine or tryptophan, so it likely arises from a read error. J is TRBJ1-5 and V is TRBV12-3 or TRBV12-4; D gene unclear. The CDR3 is 13 amino acids. Between the trimmed V and J ends, which lost 1 base and 11 bases, there was a span of 12 bases. CDR3 protein: CASSLGGNGAQHS. CDR3 nucleotide sequence: TGTGCCAGCAGTTTAGGGGGTAATGGAGCCCAGCATTCT.

This chain links TRBV29-1 with TRBJ2-3; 9 bases agree with TRBD2. J gave up 2 bases and V 2 bases, and 5 bases lay outside the gene matches. The germline V gene has CDR1 SQVTM and CDR2 ANQGSEA. CDR3 length: 15 amino acids. CDR3 nucleotide sequence: TGCAGCGTTGAACTTGGCGGGGGGGTCACAGATACGCAGTATTTT. Encoded protein: CSVELGGGVTDTQYF.

The CDR3 reads CSAHDLSTQYF. The CDR3 nucleotides are TGCAGTGCCCACGATCTAAGTACGCAGTATTTT. The chain links TRBV20-1 to TRBJ2-3; D is unclear. The V gene's germline CDR1 is DFQATT and CDR2 SNEGSKA (reference sequence). CDR3 length equals 11 residues. Trimming took off 6 bases at V and 8 bases at J, with 12 bases between the two ends.

This clonotype was counted a few times. This chain joins TRBV3-1 and TRBJ2-6; D perhaps matches TRBD1 (6 bases). CDR1 LGHDT and CDR2 YNNKEL come from the germline V gene (reference sequence). This CDR3 has 17 amino acids. Trimming pared 4 bases from V and 2 bases from J, leaving 15 bases between. Written as DNA, the CDR3 is TGTGCCAGCAGCCCCCTCGGCAGGGGCGCTGGGGCCAACGTCCTGACTTTC. Translation gives CASSPLGRGAGANVLTF. The full variable domain, in which reference TRBV3-1 and TRBJ2-6 provide the parts outside the CDR3, is DTAVSQTPKYLVTQMGNDKSIKCEQNLGHDTMYWYKQDSKKFLKIMFSYNNKELIINETVPNRFSPKSPDKAHLNLHINSLELGDSAVYFCASSPLGRGAGANVLTFGAGSRLTVL.

The CDR3 nucleotides read TGTGCCAGCAGCTTAGTTTTAGGTATGGGGTCTAGCCAAGAGACCCAGTACTTC. It translates to CASSLVLGMGSSQETQYF. The gene calls are TRBV11-2 and TRBJ2-5; D remains unclear. The CDR3 totals 18 residues. Germline CDR1 SGHAT, CDR2 FQNNGV. V shed 1 base and J shed 1 base, with 19 bases lying between them.

Points on this clonotype: Mismatch with germline at one junction end may stem from a read error. The chain links TRBV18 to TRBJ1-1; D gene unclear. Looked up from germline, CDR1 is KGHSH and CDR2 is LQKENI. There are 11 residues in the CDR3. The CDR3: CATSGNTEAFF. CDR3 bases: TGTGCCACCTCAGGGAACACTGAAGCTTTCTTT.

This sequence joins TRBV5-1 and TRBJ1-1, with no clear D. The V end lost 4 bases, the J end lost 2 bases, and 12 bases lay between the germline ends. The CDR3 sequence is 14 residues long. The germline V gene encodes CDR1 SGHRS and CDR2 YFSETQ. For the CDR3, the DNA is TGCGCCAGCAGCGGATACGAACTAAACACTGAAGCTTTCTTT. This translates into CASSGYELNTEAFF.